Sequencing of this TCR beta chain was carried out in a study of blood T cell repertoires in COVID-19. Per the germline V gene, CDR1 is MDHEN and CDR2 is SYDVKM. Trimming removed 2 bases from V and 6 bases from J; junction bases left unmatched: 0. There are 13 residues in the CDR3. Here immunoSEQ multiplex PCR was the method, and the copy in TCRdb shows in-frame clones only, minus some. The table has around 99,000 clones, approximately 82% seen once; the top ten hold roughly 7.9%. The chain uses TRBV28 and TRBJ1-5, with TRBD1 matching over 8 bases. The material sequenced was peripheral blood. This clonotype was obtained from a woman of 80 years or more with active or convalescent COVID-19. The CDR3: CASSLQGAQPQHF. CDR3 sequence (DNA): TGTGCCAGCAGTTTACAGGGGGCTCAGCCCCAGCATTTT.